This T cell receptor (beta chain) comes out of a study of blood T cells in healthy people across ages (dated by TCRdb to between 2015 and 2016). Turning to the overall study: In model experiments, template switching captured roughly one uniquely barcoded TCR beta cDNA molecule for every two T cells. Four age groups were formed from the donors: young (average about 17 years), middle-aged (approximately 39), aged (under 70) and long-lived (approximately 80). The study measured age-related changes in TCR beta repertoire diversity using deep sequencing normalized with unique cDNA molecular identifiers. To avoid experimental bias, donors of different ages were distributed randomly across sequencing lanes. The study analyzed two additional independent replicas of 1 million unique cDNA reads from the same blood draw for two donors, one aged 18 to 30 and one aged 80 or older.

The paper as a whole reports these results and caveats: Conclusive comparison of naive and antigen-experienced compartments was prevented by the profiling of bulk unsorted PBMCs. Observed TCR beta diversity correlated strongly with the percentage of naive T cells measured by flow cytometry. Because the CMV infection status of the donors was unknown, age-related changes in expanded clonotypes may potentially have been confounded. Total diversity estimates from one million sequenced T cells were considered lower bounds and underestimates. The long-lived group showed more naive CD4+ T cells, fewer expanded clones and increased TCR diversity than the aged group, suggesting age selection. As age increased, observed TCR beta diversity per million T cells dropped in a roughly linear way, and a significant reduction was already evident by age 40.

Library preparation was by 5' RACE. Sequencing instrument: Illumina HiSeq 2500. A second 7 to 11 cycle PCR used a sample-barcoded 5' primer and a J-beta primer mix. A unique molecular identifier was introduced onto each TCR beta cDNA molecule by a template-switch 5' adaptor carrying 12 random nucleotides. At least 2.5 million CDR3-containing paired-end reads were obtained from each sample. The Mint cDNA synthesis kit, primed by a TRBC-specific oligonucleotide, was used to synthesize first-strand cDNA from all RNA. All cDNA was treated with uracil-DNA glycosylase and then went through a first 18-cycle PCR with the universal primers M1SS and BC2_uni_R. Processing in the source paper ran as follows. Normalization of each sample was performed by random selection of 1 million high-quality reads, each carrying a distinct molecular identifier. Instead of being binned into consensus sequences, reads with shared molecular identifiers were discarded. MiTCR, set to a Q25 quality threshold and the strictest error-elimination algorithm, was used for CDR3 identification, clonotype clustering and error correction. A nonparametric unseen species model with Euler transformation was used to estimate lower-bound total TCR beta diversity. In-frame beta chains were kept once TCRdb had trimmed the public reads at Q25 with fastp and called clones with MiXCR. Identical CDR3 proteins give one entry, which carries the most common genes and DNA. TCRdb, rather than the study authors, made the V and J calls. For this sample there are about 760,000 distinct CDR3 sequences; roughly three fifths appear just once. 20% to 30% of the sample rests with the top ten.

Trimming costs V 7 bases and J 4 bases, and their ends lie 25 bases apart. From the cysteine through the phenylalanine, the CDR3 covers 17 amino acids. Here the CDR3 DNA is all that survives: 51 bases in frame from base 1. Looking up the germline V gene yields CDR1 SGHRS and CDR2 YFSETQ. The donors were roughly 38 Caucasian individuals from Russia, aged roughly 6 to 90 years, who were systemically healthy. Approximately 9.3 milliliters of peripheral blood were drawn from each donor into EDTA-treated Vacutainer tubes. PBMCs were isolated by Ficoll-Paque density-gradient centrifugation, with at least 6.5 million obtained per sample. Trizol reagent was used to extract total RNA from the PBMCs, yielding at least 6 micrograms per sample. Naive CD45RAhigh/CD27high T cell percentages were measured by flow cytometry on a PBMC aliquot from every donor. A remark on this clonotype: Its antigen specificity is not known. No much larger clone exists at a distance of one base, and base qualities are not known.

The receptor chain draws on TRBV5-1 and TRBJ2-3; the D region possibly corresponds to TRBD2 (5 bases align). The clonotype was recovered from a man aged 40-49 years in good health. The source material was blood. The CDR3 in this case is CASGPSGSALLPDTQYF. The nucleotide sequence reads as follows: TGCGCCAGCGGCCCCTCGGGGTCCGCTCTTCTCCCAGATACGCAGTATTTT.